The 7 T cell receptor beta chains below were found in one sample sequenced in a study of blood T cell repertoires in COVID-19. Sequenced by immunoSEQ multiplex PCR; TCRdb stores in-frame clones only, minus some. The sample lists about 180,000 clones, around 83% occurring once. The sample taken for sequencing was peripheral blood. The receptors stem from a human donor in a cohort sampled during active COVID-19.

This clone was counted at least ten times. The V call is TRBV27, the J call TRBJ1-2; D might be TRBD1 (6 bases). The CDR3 sequence is 15 residues long. The V end was cut by 8 bases, the J end by 2 bases, with 18 bases between. Germline CDR1 and CDR2: MNHEY and SMNVEV (reference sequence). As DNA, the CDR3 is TGTGCCAGCTCGGCCAGGGTGGGGGCCAACTATGGCTACACCTTC. This gives the protein CASSARVGANYGYTF.

V usage is TRBV4-1 and J usage is TRBJ1-2; 7 positions match TRBD1. The CDR3 runs to 15 residues. V was clipped by 4 bases and J by 6 bases; unmatched bases: 11. CDR1 and CDR2 (germline): MGHRA, YSYEKL. The CDR3: CASSRVSGTEDGYTF. The CDR3 bases are TGCGCCAGCAGCCGAGTATCCGGGACAGAAGATGGCTACACCTTC.

The V gene is TRBV5-5, the J gene TRBJ2-7, with D maybe TRBD2 (5 bases). The germline gives CDR1 SGHKS, CDR2 YYEKEE (reference sequence). The CDR3 extends over 14 amino acids. The ends were cut back, 2 bases at V and 7 bases at J, with 16 bases in the middle. CDR3 loop: CASSFRLAPGEQYF. CDR3 coding DNA: TGTGCCAGCAGCTTTCGACTGGCACCGGGGGAGCAGTACTTC.

The J gene is TRBJ2-7, the V gene TRBV27; TRBD1 matches at 10 bases. V was clipped by 5 bases and J by 5 bases; unmatched bases: 6. CDR3 length equals 14 residues. Per germline, CDR1 MNHEY and CDR2 SMNVEV (reference sequence). Here the CDR3 reads CASSVDRGQNEQYF. CDR3 sequence (DNA): TGTGCCAGCAGTGTTGACAGGGGGCAAAACGAGCAGTACTTC.

The rearrangement uses TRBV4-3 and TRBJ2-7; TRBD1 matches 9 bases. The J segment lost 4 bases and the V segment lost 4 bases, leaving 5 bases of the junction unmatched. The CDR3 runs 14 residues. Germline assignment: CDR1 LGHNA and CDR2 YSLEER. The CDR3 spells CASSPGTGLYEQYF. Written as DNA, the CDR3 is TGCGCCAGCAGCCCCGGGACAGGGTTATACGAGCAGTACTTC.

This clone was counted once. The V call is TRBV11-3, the J call TRBJ1-1; D uncertain. CDR3 length equals 12 residues. CDR1 and CDR2 (germline): SGHNT, YENEEA. V lost 3 bases and J 11 bases, leaving 13 bases between the germline ends. CDR3 nucleotides: TGTGCCAGCAGCTTCGGCCTCGGGAGGGCTTTCTTT. Encoded protein: CASSFGLGRAFF.

This chain links TRBV7-3 with TRBJ1-2, with 8 bases lining up with TRBD1. The CDR3 consists of 16 residues. Germline CDR1 reads SGHTA; CDR2 reads FQGTGA. V trimming: 5 bases; J trimming: 7 bases; junction bases outside the gene matches: 15. The CDR3 reads CASSPGTGDPRGGYTF. DNA of the CDR3: TGTGCCAGCAGCCCCGGGACAGGCGACCCGCGTGGTGGCTACACCTTC.